The clone carrying this T cell receptor (beta chain) came up a few times. Its antigen is not identified. These data belong to a study of T-cell reconstitution after alpha-beta-depleted transplantation in children. Study outcomes and limitations: Reports say that about two months after transplant, the alpha-beta T cells came out of several hundred graft clones that had expanded.

Using unique molecular identifiers, the investigators prepared the TCRbeta library. MiXCR, applied by TCRdb to the PCR reads, yields one record per CDR3 protein. The sample carries hundreds of thousands of distinct CDR3 sequences, 10% to 15% recorded once. The sequencing here drew on PBMCs, mostly from graft donor cells, taken 360 days after TCRalphabeta/CD19-depleted stem cell transplant. The receptor comes from a male patient younger than 18 who had a stem cell transplant for acute myeloid leukemia, so the T cells may come from the graft donor.

Here the CDR3 DNA reads TGTGCCAGCAGCCTCCCCTTGTGGGAGAGAAACACCGGGGAGCTGTTTTTT. It is translated as CASSLPLWERNTGELFF. This chain joins TRBV9 and TRBJ2-2, with D possibly TRBD2 on 5 matching bases. Trimming removed 4 bases from V and 2 bases from J, with 18 bases in between. The CDR3 is made up of 17 amino acids. Germline CDR1 SGDLS, CDR2 YYNGEE.